Below are 22 T cell receptor beta chains sequenced from a single sample in a study of OX40 agonist ivuxolimab in advanced cancers. Using immunoSEQ multiplex PCR, the repertoire was profiled, and TCRdb retains in-frame clones only, with some absent. Here the sample spans tens of thousands of clones, approximately 90% being singletons. The source material was CD4+ or CD8+ T cells sorted from blood, sampled in a trial of the OX40 agonist ivuxolimab. The receptors were gathered from an adult with an advanced solid tumor such as melanoma, head and neck, liver or kidney cancer.

The CDR3 nucleotides read TGTGCCAGCAGTTTCACATTGGGGAGAGAAGCTTTCTTT. Translated: CASSFTLGREAFF. V and J are TRBV6-6 and TRBJ1-1; D is unclear. The germline gives CDR1 MNHNY, CDR2 SVGAGI (reference sequence). V was shortened by 4 bases and J by 8 bases, with 14 bases between the two germline ends. The CDR3 runs 13 residues.

The chain is built from TRBV10-3 and TRBJ1-3; D remains unclear. V shed 3 bases and J shed 3 bases, with 15 bases lying between them. CDR3 length: 16 residues. Germline CDR1 reads ENHRY; CDR2 reads SYGVKD. CDR3 DNA sequence: TGTGCCATCAGTGAAGGAGGTCTAAATGGTGGAAACACCATATATTTT. Translation gives CAISEGGLNGGNTIYF.

This chain connects TRBV6-1 to TRBJ1-1, with unresolved D. This CDR3 contains 12 residues. Between the trimmed V and J ends, which lost 8 bases and 1 base, there was a span of 8 bases. Looked up from germline, CDR1 is MNHNS and CDR2 is SASEGT. CDR3 DNA: TGTGCCAGCTCACGGAAGAACACTGAAGCTTTCTTT. As protein: CASSRKNTEAFF.

The chain has TRBV23-1 and TRBJ2-5; tentatively, D is TRBD1 or TRBD2 (5 bases each). TRBV23-1 is marked as an open reading frame, function uncertain. The CDR3 is 21 residues long. Trimming removed 7 bases at V and 1 base at J, with 34 bases between. In DNA form, the CDR3 reads TGCGCCAGCACCATTTCATCACCGGGACGCGGCAACAACGTACCCCAAGAGACCCAGTACTTC. Its translation: CASTISSPGRGNNVPQETQYF.

This clone was found once. The gene calls are TRBV18 and TRBJ1-2; 7 nucleotides align to TRBD1. Germline trimming cut 0 bases from V and 8 bases from J; bases unmatched to any gene: 15. This CDR3 is built from 17 residues. The germline V gene has CDR1 KGHSH and CDR2 LQKENI. CDR3 nucleotides: TGTGCCAGCTCACCACCAGGGGGCAGCCCAACGTCCTTAGGCTACACCTTC. Encoded protein: CASSPPGGSPTSLGYTF.

The rearrangement joins TRBV5-6 to TRBJ1-2; D is undetermined. The CDR3 is 11 amino acids. V was pared by 4 bases and J by 8 bases, with 9 bases between. Germline CDR1 reads SGHDT; CDR2 reads YYEEEE. CDR3 in DNA: TGTGCCAGCAGCCTGGGTTGGGGCTACACCTTC. Amino acids: CASSLGWGYTF. Using reference TRBV5-6 and TRBJ1-2 for the parts outside the CDR3, the full variable domain is DAGVTQSPTHLIKTRGQQVTLRCSPKSGHDTVSWYQQALGQGPQFIFQYYEEEERQRGNFPDRFSGHQFPNYSSELNVNALLLGDSALYLCASSLGWGYTFGSGTRLTVV.

This chain connects TRBV6-4 to TRBJ2-7; D ambiguous. Trimming pared 0 bases from V and 0 bases from J, leaving 12 bases between. Germline values: CDR1 MRHNA, CDR2 SNTAGT. CDR3 length equals 16 residues. The CDR3 region has the DNA TGTGCCAGCAGTGACTCTAGCCTCGGCACCTCCTACGAGCAGTACTTC. This gives the protein CASSDSSLGTSYEQYF.

A few counts support this clone. The chain joins TRBV7-3 to TRBJ1-1; TRBD1 is a possible D gene (6 bases). The CDR3 runs 16 residues. CDR1 SGHTA and CDR2 FQGTGA come from the germline V gene. The V and J ends lost 1 base and 0 bases respectively, with 12 bases between them. The CDR3 sequence: CASSLKGDTMNTEAFF. CDR3 coding DNA: TGTGCCAGCAGCTTAAAGGGGGACACCATGAACACTGAAGCTTTCTTT.

The rearrangement joins TRBV5-4 to TRBJ1-3, with D possibly being TRBD1 (5 bases). CDR3 size: 16 residues. CDR1 and CDR2 from the germline V gene are SGHNT and YYREEE (reference sequence). Trimming pared 1 base from V and 1 base from J, leaving 12 bases between. CDR3 region: CASSLTQGLSGNTIYF. CDR3 nucleotide sequence: TGTGCCAGCAGCTTGACCCAGGGACTTTCTGGAAACACCATATATTTT.

With regard to this clone: The CDR3 does not end in the conserved phenylalanine or tryptophan, so this is likely a read error. The chain joins TRBV5-1 to TRBJ2-7; D is unclear. The CDR3 extends over 13 amino acids. V was trimmed by 7 bases and J by 1 base, leaving 12 bases between them. Germline CDR1 SGHRS, CDR2 YFSETQ. In DNA, the CDR3 is TGCGCCAGCTTTTTGGTAGTTTCCTACGAGCAGTACCTC. This sequence encodes CASFLVVSYEQYL.

J is TRBJ1-1 and V is TRBV28; D remains unclear. Trimming took off 5 bases at V and 4 bases at J, with 20 bases between the two ends. CDR3 length equals 16 residues. CDR1 is MDHEN and CDR2 is SYDVKM in the germline V gene. As DNA, the CDR3 is TGTGCCAGCAGTCCCCACGGGAAGAGGGAGCTCACTGAAGCTTTCTTT. It specifies CASSPHGKRELTEAFF. The entire variable domain, with the rest obtained from reference TRBV28 and TRBJ1-1, is as follows: DVKVTQSSRYLVKRTGEKVFLECVQDMDHENMFWYRQDPGLGLRLIYFSYDVKMKEKGDIPEGYSVSREKKERFSLILESASTNQTSMYLCASSPHGKRELTEAFFGQGTRLTVV.

CDR3 amino acids: CASSQAAQGGTDTQYF. CDR3 in DNA: TGTGCCAGCAGCCAGGCCGCCCAGGGCGGCACAGATACGCAGTATTTT. The chain carries TRBV7-2 and TRBJ2-3, with a tentative D call TRBD1 (5 bases). Between the trimmed V and J ends, which lost 5 bases and 1 base, there was a span of 16 bases. From germline, CDR1 is SGHTA and CDR2 FQGNSA. The length of the CDR3 is 16 residues.

The V call is TRBV9, the J call TRBJ2-3; TRBD2 agrees at 15 bases. The V gene's germline CDR1 is SGDLS and CDR2 YYNGEE. V shed 4 bases and J 4 bases; nucleotides not matched to a gene: 10. There are 18 residues in the CDR3. The CDR3 bases are TGTGCCAGCAGCCCTCAGGTTAGGACTAGCGGGAGGGCAGATACGCAGTATTTT. Its protein is CASSPQVRTSGRADTQYF.

The gene calls are TRBV7-9 and TRBJ1-3; D is unclear. With 1 base removed from V and 2 bases from J, the gap between germline ends came to 6 bases. The CDR3 is 14 residues long. Germline CDR1 reads SEHNR; CDR2 reads FQNEAQ (reference sequence). CDR3 residues: CASSLEVAGNTIYF. The CDR3 nucleotides are TGTGCCAGCAGCTTAGAGGTAGCTGGAAACACCATATATTTT.

The V and J genes are TRBV23-1 and TRBJ2-1; TRBD2 aligns across 8 bases. TRBV23-1 is assigned to the ORF class and has an uncertain function. V dropped 6 bases and J dropped 3; count of bases not matched to a gene: 4. The CDR3 runs 14 residues. The CDR3 reads CASRQTSVYNEQFF. In DNA, the CDR3 is TGCGCCAGCAGACAGACTAGCGTCTACAATGAGCAGTTCTTC.

This chain links TRBV28 with TRBJ1-2; D is ambiguous. Trimming removed 6 bases from V and 3 bases from J, with 8 bases in between. Per the germline V gene, CDR1 is MDHEN and CDR2 is SYDVKM. The CDR3 loop spans 12 amino acids. The CDR3: CASRTNYYGYTF. Here the CDR3 DNA reads TGTGCCAGCAGGACGAATTACTATGGCTACACCTTC.

The CDR3 reads CASPTGARGSTDTQYF. CDR3 DNA sequence: TGTGCAAGTCCCACTGGGGCCCGGGGGAGCACAGATACGCAGTATTTT. The chain recombines TRBV12-2 with TRBJ2-3; TRBD2 is taken as the D call from the table, unchecked against the DNA. TRBV12-2 is an annotated pseudogene. The CDR3 length is 16 residues.

The gene calls are TRBV4-2 and TRBJ2-1, with no clear D. V lost 1 base to trimming and J lost 0 bases, with 7 bases between them. The germline V gene has CDR1 LGHNA and CDR2 YNFKEQ. The CDR3 covers 15 residues. The CDR3, as DNA: TGTGCCAGCAGCCAAGGCCCCAACTCCTACAATGAGCAGTTCTTC. This encodes CASSQGPNSYNEQFF.

V gene TRBV10-3 combines with J gene TRBJ2-7; D possibly corresponds to TRBD1 (6 bases). The CDR3 has 15 amino acids. Germline V gene data show CDR1 as ENHRY and CDR2 as SYGVKD. Trimming left V 4 bases short and J 6 bases short, with 19 bases between. The CDR3: CAISAAPGADSEQYF. In DNA form, the CDR3 reads TGTGCCATCAGTGCGGCTCCAGGGGCGGATAGCGAGCAGTACTTC.

The chain is built from TRBV6-5 and TRBJ1-3, with D unclear. Trimming shortened V by 6 bases and J by 0 bases, and 9 bases separated the two germline ends. CDR1 MNHEY and CDR2 SVGAGI come from the germline V gene. This CDR3 comprises 14 residues. In DNA, the CDR3 is TGTGCCAGCAGAGGCTCTGACTCTGGAAACACCATATATTTT. Amino acids: CASRGSDSGNTIYF.

In nucleotides, the CDR3 is TGTGCCAGCGAACATGGGTCCCTGGTAAACTATGAGCAGTTCTTC. Translation: CASEHGSLVNYEQFF. The V gene is TRBV11-2, the J gene TRBJ2-1; D is uncertain. Trimming stripped 8 bases from V and 8 bases from J, with 22 bases between. This CDR3 contains 15 residues. In germline, CDR1 is SGHAT, CDR2 FQNNGV.

The V and J genes are TRBV5-1 and TRBJ1-2, with 7 bases matching TRBD1. Germline-derived CDR1 and CDR2 are SGHRS and YFSETQ. This CDR3 contains 14 residues. The V segment lost 5 bases and the J segment 2 bases; nucleotides outside the gene matches: 6. The CDR3 loop reads CASSPDRLNYGYTF. CDR3 DNA: TGCGCCAGCAGTCCGGACAGGTTGAACTATGGCTACACCTTC.